This section outlines one T cell receptor (beta chain) sequence together with its context. The data stem from a study of shared clonotypes between healthy human individuals. V lost 5 bases to trimming and J lost 4 bases, with 15 bases between them. The germline V gene has CDR1 MDHEN and CDR2 SYDVKM. This CDR3 has 15 amino acids. The method was immunoSEQ multiplex PCR; TCRdb's version includes in-frame clones alone and lacks a portion of them. The sample lists some 2.1 million clones, 80% to 95% occurring once. In the naive CD8 group, cells lacked CD45RO and were positively selected for CCR7, so terminally differentiated effector memory CD45RA+ cells were left out.

The sample taken for sequencing was naive CD8+ T cells from PBMCs. The chain couples TRBV28 to TRBJ2-1; no clear D. The TCR comes from a man aged 18 to 30 in good health. Some clones in this sample may be carry-over from other donors' samples. CDR3 nucleotides: TGTGCCAGCAGTCTCTCCCGTGGAGAGTACAATGAGCAGTTCTTC. Encoded protein: CASSLSRGEYNEQFF.